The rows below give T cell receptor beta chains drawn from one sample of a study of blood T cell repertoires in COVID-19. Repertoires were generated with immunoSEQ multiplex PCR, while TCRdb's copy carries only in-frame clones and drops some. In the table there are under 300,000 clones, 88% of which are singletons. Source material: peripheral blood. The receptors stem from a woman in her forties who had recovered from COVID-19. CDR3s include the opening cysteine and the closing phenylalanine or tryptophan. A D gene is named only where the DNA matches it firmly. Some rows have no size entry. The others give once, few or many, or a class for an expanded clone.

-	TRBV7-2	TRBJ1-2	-	TGTGCCAGCAGCTTATCGCCCCCCACAGGGCCCCTGTTTTATGGCTACACCTTC	CASSLSPPTGPLFYGYTF
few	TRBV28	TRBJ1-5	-	TGTGCCAGCAGTTTCGAGTCGCCCCAGCATTTT	CASSFESPQHF
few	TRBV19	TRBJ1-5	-	TGTGCCAGTAGTACGGTCGGGTATAGCAATCAGCCCCAGCATTTT	CASSTVGYSNQPQHF
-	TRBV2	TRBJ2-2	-	TGTGCCAGCACACGGGAACTAACCACCGGGGAGCTGTTTTTT	CASTRELTTGELFF
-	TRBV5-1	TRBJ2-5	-	TGCGCCAGCAGCTTGGCGGGAGAGACCCAGTACTTC	CASSLAGETQYF
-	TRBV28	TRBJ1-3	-	TGTGCCAGCAGTCTAGGAAATACTGGAAACACCATATATTTT	CASSLGNTGNTIYF
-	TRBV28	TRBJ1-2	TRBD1	TGTGCCAGCAGTCCACAGGGGATATATGGCTACACCTTC	CASSPQGIYGYTF
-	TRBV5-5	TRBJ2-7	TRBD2	TGTGCCAGCAGCTCCGGGGGGGCCTACGAGCAGTACTTC	CASSSGGAYEQYF
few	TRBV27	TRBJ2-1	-	TGTGCCAGCAGCTCACAGGTCTCCTACAATGAGCAGTTCTTC	CASSSQVSYNEQFF
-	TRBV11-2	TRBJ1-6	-	TGTGCCAGCAGCTTAGTCAGCGAACCCAATTCACCCCTCCACTTT	CASSLVSEPNSPLHF
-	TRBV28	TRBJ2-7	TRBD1	TGTGCCAGCAGTGCTCCGGGACAGGCCTCCTACGAGCAGTACTTC	CASSAPGQASYEQYF
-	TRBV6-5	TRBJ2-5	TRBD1	TGTGCCAGCAGTTACTCAGGGACAGGGGTTGAGAAGACCCAGTACTTC	CASSYSGTGVEKTQYF
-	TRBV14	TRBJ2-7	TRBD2	TGTGCCAGCAGCGAAGGGACTAGCAGGGCCTACGAGCAGTACTTC	CASSEGTSRAYEQYF
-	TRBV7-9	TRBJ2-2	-	TGTGCCAGCAGGGGGAGAAAGACAAGCGGATTTAACACCGGGGAGCTGTTTTTT	CASRGRKTSGFNTGELFF
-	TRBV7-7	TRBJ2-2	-	TGTGCTAGCAGCGAAGGCGGGCCACCTGGAGGCACCGGGGAGCTGTTTTTT	CASSEGGPPGGTGELFF
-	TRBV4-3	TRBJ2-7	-	TGCGCCAGCAGCCATCACCAACGCGGGACCGAGCAGTACTTC	CASSHHQRGTEQYF
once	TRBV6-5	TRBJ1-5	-	TGTGCCAGCAGTTACGGGGGCCGTAGCAATCAGCCCCAGCATTTT	CASSYGGRSNQPQHF
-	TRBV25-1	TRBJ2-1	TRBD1	TGTGCCAGCAGTTGGGGGACAGGGGCGAATGAGCAGTTCTTC	CASSWGTGANEQFF
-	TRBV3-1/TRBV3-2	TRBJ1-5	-	TGTGCCAGCAGCCAAGACCGGGGTCAGCCCCAGCATTTT	CASSQDRGQPQHF
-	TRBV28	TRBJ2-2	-	TGTGCCAGCAGTTTCACGGAGGGCGGGGAGCTGTTTTTT	CASSFTEGGELFF
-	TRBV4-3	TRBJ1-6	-	TGCGCCAGCAGCCAGGAGGACTCCTTCTCCTATAATTCACCCCTCCACTTT	CASSQEDSFSYNSPLHF
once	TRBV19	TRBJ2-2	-	TGTGCCAGTAATTTCAGGGGAAGATGGACCGGGGAGCTGTTTTTT	CASNFRGRWTGELFF
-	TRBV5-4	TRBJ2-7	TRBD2	TGTGCCAGCAGCCCTAGAGGACTAGCGGGAGGATCCCACGAGCAGTACTTC	CASSPRGLAGGSHEQYF
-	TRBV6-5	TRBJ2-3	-	TGTGCCAGCAGACAATACTTCGGGAGCACAGATACGCAGTATTTT	CASRQYFGSTDTQYF
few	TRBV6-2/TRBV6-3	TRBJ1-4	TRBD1	TGTGCCAGCAGCCCCATACAGGGGCAGAATGAAAAACTGTTTTTT	CASSPIQGQNEKLFF
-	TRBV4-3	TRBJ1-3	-	TGCGCCAGCAGCCTCGGCACAGGGATCTCTGGAAACACCATATATTTT	CASSLGTGISGNTIYF
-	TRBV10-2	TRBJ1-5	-	TGCGCCAGCAGCCAGCGCCCGAGCAATCAGCCCCAGCATTTT	CASSQRPSNQPQHF
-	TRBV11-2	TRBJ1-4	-	TGTGCCAGCAGCTTGTCAGGGGATCATGAAAAACTGTTTTTT	CASSLSGDHEKLFF
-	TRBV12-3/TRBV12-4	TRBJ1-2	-	TGTGCCAGCAGTTTTTCTCCTAACTATGGCTACACCTTC	CASSFSPNYGYTF
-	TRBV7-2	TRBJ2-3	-	TGTGCCAGCACCGGACGGGGGTCAGATACGCAGTATTTT	CASTGRGSDTQYF
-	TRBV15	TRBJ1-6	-	TGTGCCACCAGCAGAGATAGAGGTAGTGGCTCTTATAATTCACCCCTCCACTTT	CATSRDRGSGSYNSPLHF